This entry lists 22 T cell receptor beta chains sequenced from one sample in a study of cytomegalovirus exposure and HLA in healthy donors. In the PCR, 60 Vbeta and 13 Jbeta primers were used. The repertoire was sequenced with immunoSEQ multiplex PCR; TCRdb's copy has only in-frame clones and lacks some. The sample lists more than 200,000 clones; less than 80% were seen once. The material sequenced was PBMCs. These receptors were obtained from a girl aged 2-9 years in good health and CMV-seronegative.

V is TRBV5-5 and J is TRBJ1-2; D might be TRBD1 (6 bases). The V gene lost 0 bases and the J gene lost 5 bases, with 17 bases spanning the gap. The CDR3 has 16 amino acids. CDR1 and CDR2 (germline): SGHKS, YYEKEE (reference sequence). CDR3 DNA: TGTGCCAGCAGCTTGGAGGACAGACCGGGCCGATATGGCTACACCTTC. Translating gives CASSLEDRPGRYGYTF.

This clone was seen a handful of times. The rearrangement joins TRBV6-4 to TRBJ2-2; TRBD1 agrees at 7 bases. The germline V gene has CDR1 MRHNA and CDR2 SNTAGT. The CDR3 is made up of 13 amino acids. The trim removed 5 bases at V and 5 bases at J, leaving 2 bases unmatched. CDR3 bases: TGTGCCAGCAGTACGGGACAGACCGGGGAGCTGTTTTTT. Amino acid sequence: CASSTGQTGELFF.

The V call is TRBV5-6, the J call TRBJ1-2, with D hard to call. Germline lookup yields CDR1 SGHDT and CDR2 YYEEEE. The V end lost 4 bases, the J end lost 1 base, and 14 bases lay between the germline ends. There are 15 residues in the CDR3. The CDR3 spells CASSGGILNNYGYTF. CDR3 DNA sequence: TGTGCCAGCAGCGGCGGGATTTTGAATAACTATGGCTACACCTTC.

This sequence joins TRBV25-1 and TRBJ1-2, with D perhaps matching TRBD1 (6 bases). The germline CDR1 and CDR2 sequences are MGHDK and SYGVNS. Trimming took 3 bases from V and 6 from J, leaving 11 bases between them. The CDR3 extends over 13 amino acids. CDR3 amino acids: CASSDWGHDGYTF. The CDR3 region has the DNA TGTGCCAGCAGTGATTGGGGGCATGATGGCTACACCTTC.

The chain links TRBV27 to TRBJ2-6; no definite D call. Looked up from germline, CDR1 is MNHEY and CDR2 is SMNVEV (reference sequence). The CDR3 spans 17 residues. Trimming shortened V by 5 bases and J by 0 bases, and 14 bases separated the two germline ends. This CDR3 is CASSQSSGSSGANVLTF. The CDR3 coding sequence is TGTGCCAGCAGTCAAAGCTCGGGTAGCTCTGGGGCCAACGTCCTGACTTTC.

The rearrangement joins TRBV7-3 to TRBJ2-1; 12 nucleotides line up with TRBD2. Germline loops: CDR1 SGHTA, CDR2 FQGTGA. The CDR3 length is 16 residues. J lost 8 bases, V lost 4 bases, and 9 bases had no gene match. As DNA, the CDR3 is TGTGCCAGCAGCTCCCTAGCGGGGGGGCGACTCCATGAGCAGTTCTTC. As protein: CASSSLAGGRLHEQFF.

The chain recombines TRBV7-2 with TRBJ1-1, with TRBD1 identical over 9 bases. This CDR3 is 15 amino acids long. The trim removed 1 base at V and 11 bases at J, leaving 11 bases unmatched. Germline V gene lookup returns CDR1 SGHTA and CDR2 FQGNSA. DNA for the CDR3: TGTGCCAGCAGCTTAGGGGGACAGGGTTGGTATTGGGCTTTCTTT. It codes for CASSLGGQGWYWAFF.

This chain joins TRBV6-1 and TRBJ2-3, with a weak D call TRBD1 (6 bases). Germline CDR1 MNHNS, CDR2 SASEGT. CDR3 size: 15 residues. V lost 6 bases, J lost 0 bases, and 13 bases lay in between. The CDR3 sequence: CASRPQGMSTDTQYF. The CDR3 DNA reads TGTGCCAGCAGGCCCCAGGGGATGAGCACAGATACGCAGTATTTT.

The rearrangement links TRBV11-2 to TRBJ1-5; perhaps TRBD1 as D (5 bases). This CDR3 is 13 amino acids long. Between the trimmed V and J ends, which lost 5 bases and 5 bases, there was a span of 10 bases. Looked up from germline, CDR1 is SGHAT and CDR2 is FQNNGV. The CDR3 coding sequence is TGTGCCAGCAGCCAGGGCCTGGATCAGCCCCAGCATTTT. This encodes CASSQGLDQPQHF.

This clone occurred a few times. The V call is TRBV2, the J call TRBJ1-5, with unresolved D. Germline V lookup: CDR1 SNHLY, CDR2 FYNNEI. The CDR3 contains 14 residues. V gave up 2 bases and J gave up 5 bases, with 10 bases separating them. CDR3 protein: CASSETGGYQPQHF. The CDR3 nucleotides read TGTGCCAGCAGTGAAACGGGAGGGTATCAGCCCCAGCATTTT.

This chain links TRBV5-4 with TRBJ2-6; D ambiguous. Germline lookup yields CDR1 SGHNT and CDR2 YYREEE (reference sequence). The CDR3 loop spans 17 amino acids. Trimming removed 4 bases from V and 0 bases from J, with 14 bases in between. CDR3: CASSPLGEISGANVLTF. The CDR3 DNA follows: TGTGCCAGCAGCCCCCTTGGTGAGATCTCTGGGGCCAACGTCCTGACTTTC.

This rearrangement joins TRBV5-4 to TRBJ2-6; D is unclear. Trimming pared 4 bases from V and 1 base from J, leaving 12 bases between. CDR3 length: 16 amino acids. Germline CDR1 reads SGHNT; CDR2 reads YYREEE (reference sequence). CDR3 DNA: TGTGCCAGCAGCCTCCGGGTCTTTTCTGGGGCCAACGTCCTGACTTTC. This gives the protein CASSLRVFSGANVLTF. The whole variable domain, remainder taken from reference TRBV5-4 and TRBJ2-6, is ETGVTQSPTHLIKTRGQQVTLRCSSQSGHNTVSWYQQALGQGPQFIFQYYREEENGRGNFPPRFSGLQFPNYSSELNVNALELDDSALYLCASSLRVFSGANVLTFGAGSRLTVL.

The chain joins TRBV6-6 to TRBJ1-2, with D possibly matching TRBD1 (6 bases). V dropped 6 bases and J dropped 3 bases, with 11 bases sitting between them. The germline V gene has CDR1 MNHNY and CDR2 SVGAGI (reference sequence). The CDR3 loop spans 13 amino acids. The CDR3 nucleotides read TGTGCCAGCAGCCGACAGGACCACTATGGCTACACCTTC. It is translated as CASSRQDHYGYTF.

This rearrangement joins TRBV18 to TRBJ2-6; D ambiguous. The V gene's germline CDR1 is KGHSH and CDR2 LQKENI. Trimming removed 6 bases from V and 0 bases from J, with 24 bases in between. The CDR3 loop spans 20 amino acids. CDR3 in amino acids: CASSLTTERSQSSGANVLTF. Here the CDR3 DNA reads TGTGCCAGCTCTCTTACAACCGAGCGATCCCAGAGCTCTGGGGCCAACGTCCTGACTTTC.

The genes are TRBV5-6 and TRBJ2-7; 8 bases map to TRBD1. The CDR3 covers 15 residues. V lost 3 bases to trimming and J lost 3 bases; unmatched junction nucleotides: 8. The germline V gene has CDR1 SGHDT and CDR2 YYEEEE. The CDR3 loop is CASSSGQGLNYEQYF. CDR3 in DNA: TGTGCCAGCAGCTCCGGACAGGGACTTAACTACGAGCAGTACTTC.

The gene calls are TRBV14 and TRBJ2-3; 8 nucleotides match TRBD2. The CDR3 length is 15 residues. V was clipped by 2 bases and J by 6 bases; unmatched bases: 7. The germline CDR1 and CDR2 sequences are SGHDN and FVKESK. Here the CDR3 DNA reads TGTGCCAGCAGCCAATGGAGCGGGAGTTTGGATACGCAGTATTTT. It encodes CASSQWSGSLDTQYF. The full variable domain, in which reference TRBV14 and TRBJ2-3 provide the parts outside the CDR3, is EAGVTQFPSHSVIEKGQTVTLRCDPISGHDNLYWYRRVMGKEIKFLLHFVKESKQDESGMPNNRFLAERTGGTYSTLKVQPAELEDSGVYFCASSQWSGSLDTQYFGPGTRLTVL.

V gene TRBV5-6 combines with J gene TRBJ2-5, with TRBD1 matching 7 bases. J gave up 0 bases and V 0 bases, and 5 bases lay outside the gene matches. The germline V gene has CDR1 SGHDT and CDR2 YYEEEE. The CDR3 covers 16 residues. The CDR3 nucleotides are TGTGCCAGCAGCTTGGGAGGGGGCCTTTACCAAGAGACCCAGTACTTC. Protein product: CASSLGGGLYQETQYF.

The CDR3 region is CASSFPGVNTDTQYF. CDR3 nucleotides: TGTGCCAGCAGCTTCCCGGGGGTCAACACAGATACGCAGTATTTT. V and J are TRBV6-7 and TRBJ2-3; D perhaps matches TRBD2 (6 bases). TRBV6-7 is treated as an ORF (open reading frame) with a function not yet certain. The CDR3 loop spans 15 amino acids. Trimming shortened V by 6 bases and J by 2 bases, and 15 bases separated the two germline ends.

The V gene is TRBV15, the J gene TRBJ1-2; D is ambiguous. CDR3 size: 15 residues. CDR1 and CDR2 from the germline V gene are LNHNV and YYDKDF (reference sequence). Deletions cut 0 bases from V and 1 base from J, with 9 bases between. The DNA for the CDR3 is TGTGCCACCAGCAGAGATGTTGGCAGTAACTATGGCTACACCTTC. This encodes CATSRDVGSNYGYTF.

The gene calls are TRBV5-4 and TRBJ2-2; 11 bases match TRBD2. The germline CDR1 and CDR2 sequences are SGHNT and YYREEE (reference sequence). V was clipped by 4 bases and J by 4 bases; unmatched bases: 6. The CDR3 is made up of 16 amino acids. The CDR3 region has the DNA TGTGCCAGCAGCCCGGGACTAGCGGAGCCCACCGGGGAGCTGTTTTTT. Translating gives CASSPGLAEPTGELFF.

This clone was counted a few times. The V gene is TRBV11-2, the J gene TRBJ2-1; 8 nucleotides align to TRBD2. Germline V gene sequence: CDR1 SGHAT, CDR2 FQNNGV. V lost 11 bases to trimming and J lost 6 bases; unmatched junction nucleotides: 0. This CDR3 has 10 residues. The CDR3: CAAGGNEQFF. The CDR3 nucleotides are TGTGCCGCGGGGGGCAATGAGCAGTTCTTC.

The rearrangement joins TRBV7-9 to TRBJ1-2; possible D gene TRBD1, 5 bases. Trimming removed 5 bases from V and 8 bases from J, with 18 bases in between. CDR1 and CDR2 (germline): SEHNR, FQNEAQ (reference sequence). This CDR3 region has 14 residues. CDR3 loop: CASSHEGGVEGYTF. CDR3 sequence (DNA): TGTGCCAGCAGCCACGAGGGAGGGGTGGAAGGCTACACCTTC.